This is a list of T cell receptor beta chains from one sample in a study of vaccination and CD4 T cells after COVID-19. TCRdb itself ran the PCR reads through MiXCR, one entry per CDR3 protein. The table records 9,900 or so distinct CDR3 sequences, around two thirds of them present only once. Their antigens are not known. Sample: CD4+ T cells from blood, cultured in vitro. The receptors originated from a human donor who had recovered from COVID-19. Each CDR3 is given with its conserved first and last residue. Fields, in order: J gene, D gene, clone size, V gene, CDR3 protein, CDR3 DNA. D genes are given only for firm matches. The size of a clone is reported for some rows only, either as once, few or many, or as a class for expanded clones.

J gene: TRBJ2-2
D gene: NA
clone size: NA
V gene: TRBV28
CDR3 protein: CASRRQPNTGELFF
CDR3 DNA: TGTGCCAGCAGAAGACAGCCTAACACCGGGGAGCTGTTTTTT

J gene: TRBJ2-7
D gene: TRBD2
clone size: NA
V gene: TRBV7-8
CDR3 protein: CASSPRWGGYEQYF
CDR3 DNA: TGTGCCAGCAGCCCCCGCTGGGGGGGCTACGAGCAGTACTTC

J gene: TRBJ1-6
D gene: NA
clone size: NA
V gene: TRBV15
CDR3 protein: CATSRDREVSSYNSPLHF
CDR3 DNA: TGTGCCACCAGCAGAGATCGAGAGGTCAGCTCCTATAATTCACCCCTCCACTTT

J gene: TRBJ1-2
D gene: NA
clone size: NA
V gene: TRBV24-1
CDR3 protein: CATSDSGQRYGYTF
CDR3 DNA: TGTGCCACCAGTGACTCAGGGCAACGCTATGGCTACACCTTC

J gene: TRBJ1-1
D gene: NA
clone size: NA
V gene: TRBV20-1
CDR3 protein: CSALPGTEAFF
CDR3 DNA: TGCAGTGCCCTTCCGGGCACTGAAGCTTTCTTT

J gene: TRBJ1-5
D gene: NA
clone size: NA
V gene: TRBV20-1
CDR3 protein: CSAQITSLNQPQHF
CDR3 DNA: TGCAGTGCCCAAATAACCAGCCTCAATCAGCCCCAGCATTTT

J gene: TRBJ1-1
D gene: NA
clone size: NA
V gene: TRBV5-1
CDR3 protein: CASGTGGNTEAFF
CDR3 DNA: TGCGCCAGTGGAACCGGGGGAAACACTGAAGCTTTCTTT

J gene: TRBJ1-5
D gene: NA
clone size: NA
V gene: TRBV7-9
CDR3 protein: CASSLGYSNQPQHF
CDR3 DNA: TGTGCCAGCAGCCTAGGGTATAGCAATCAGCCCCAGCATTTT

J gene: TRBJ2-5
D gene: TRBD2
clone size: few
V gene: TRBV15
CDR3 protein: CATSRLAGVGETQYF
CDR3 DNA: TGTGCCACCAGCCGTCTAGCGGGAGTAGGCGAGACCCAGTACTTC

J gene: TRBJ1-5
D gene: TRBD1
clone size: NA
V gene: TRBV12-3/TRBV12-4
CDR3 protein: CASTTGQGYQPQHF
CDR3 DNA: TGTGCCAGCACCACCGGACAGGGCTATCAGCCCCAGCATTTT

J gene: TRBJ2-6
D gene: NA
clone size: NA
V gene: TRBV6-1
CDR3 protein: CASRRDSSGANVLTF
CDR3 DNA: TGTGCCAGCAGGAGAGACAGTTCTGGGGCCAACGTCCTGACTTTC

J gene: TRBJ1-5
D gene: TRBD1
clone size: NA
V gene: TRBV5-1
CDR3 protein: CASSPGTGEQPQHF
CDR3 DNA: TGCGCCAGCAGCCCCGGGACAGGGGAACAGCCCCAGCATTTT

J gene: TRBJ1-5
D gene: NA
clone size: NA
V gene: TRBV28
CDR3 protein: CASSFPGAHNQPQHF
CDR3 DNA: TGTGCCAGCAGTTTCCCCGGGGCCCACAATCAGCCCCAGCATTTT

J gene: TRBJ1-5
D gene: NA
clone size: few
V gene: TRBV6-1
CDR3 protein: CASSEGQVWSNQPQHF
CDR3 DNA: TGTGCCAGCAGTGAAGGACAGGTATGGAGCAATCAGCCCCAGCATTTT

J gene: TRBJ2-3
D gene: TRBD2
clone size: NA
V gene: TRBV4-2
CDR3 protein: CASRTSGRPDTQYF
CDR3 DNA: TGTGCCAGCAGGACTAGCGGGAGGCCAGATACGCAGTATTTT

J gene: TRBJ1-5
D gene: TRBD1
clone size: NA
V gene: TRBV27
CDR3 protein: CASRQVTGITNQPQHF
CDR3 DNA: TGTGCCAGCCGCCAAGTGACAGGGATCACCAATCAGCCCCAGCATTTT

J gene: TRBJ1-5
D gene: NA
clone size: NA
V gene: TRBV2
CDR3 protein: CASSTGSQPQHF
CDR3 DNA: TGTGCCAGCAGTACAGGGAGTCAGCCCCAGCATTTT

J gene: TRBJ2-1
D gene: NA
clone size: NA
V gene: TRBV5-1
CDR3 protein: CASSLVTSGNNEQFF
CDR3 DNA: TGCGCCAGCAGCTTGGTGACTAGTGGGAACAATGAGCAGTTCTTC

J gene: TRBJ1-5
D gene: TRBD1
clone size: NA
V gene: TRBV6-1
CDR3 protein: CASRSGQGDQPQHF
CDR3 DNA: TGTGCCAGCAGATCGGGACAGGGAGATCAGCCCCAGCATTTT

J gene: TRBJ2-5
D gene: TRBD2
clone size: few
V gene: TRBV5-1
CDR3 protein: CASSLGLAGGGETQYF
CDR3 DNA: TGCGCCAGCAGCCTCGGACTAGCGGGAGGGGGGGAGACCCAGTACTTC

J gene: TRBJ1-5
D gene: TRBD1
clone size: NA
V gene: TRBV11-3
CDR3 protein: CASSSTRQGAIIQPQHF
CDR3 DNA: TGTGCCAGCAGCTCAACAAGGCAGGGGGCGATTATTCAGCCCCAGCATTTT

J gene: TRBJ1-6
D gene: TRBD1
clone size: few
V gene: TRBV28
CDR3 protein: CASRQGIPYNSPLHF
CDR3 DNA: TGTGCCAGCAGACAGGGGATCCCCTATAATTCACCCCTCCACTTT

J gene: TRBJ1-2
D gene: NA
clone size: NA
V gene: TRBV11-3
CDR3 protein: CASSWFNYGYTF
CDR3 DNA: TGTGCCAGCAGCTGGTTTAACTATGGCTACACCTTC

J gene: TRBJ1-1
D gene: NA
clone size: NA
V gene: TRBV28
CDR3 protein: CASSLPQGTEAFF
CDR3 DNA: TGTGCCAGCAGTCTGCCCCAAGGCACTGAAGCTTTCTTT

J gene: TRBJ2-5
D gene: TRBD1
clone size: NA
V gene: TRBV28
CDR3 protein: CASSPNFTGVRKTQYF
CDR3 DNA: TGTGCCAGCAGTCCGAACTTCACAGGGGTTCGTAAGACCCAGTACTTC

J gene: TRBJ1-2
D gene: NA
clone size: NA
V gene: TRBV30
CDR3 protein: CAWISLRASGYTF
CDR3 DNA: TGTGCCTGGATTTCGCTCAGAGCGAGCGGCTACACCTTC

J gene: TRBJ2-7
D gene: TRBD1
clone size: NA
V gene: TRBV11-3
CDR3 protein: CASSPRQGSYEQYF
CDR3 DNA: TGTGCCAGCAGCCCGAGACAGGGCTCCTACGAGCAGTACTTC

J gene: TRBJ1-5
D gene: NA
clone size: NA
V gene: TRBV20-1
CDR3 protein: CSARDPGLVGQPQHF
CDR3 DNA: TGCAGTGCTAGAGATCCGGGGTTAGTAGGCCAGCCCCAGCATTTT

J gene: TRBJ1-5
D gene: NA
clone size: NA
V gene: TRBV19
CDR3 protein: CASSIGPRGGLSNQPQHF
CDR3 DNA: TGTGCCAGTAGTATTGGTCCCCGGGGGGGCCTTAGCAATCAGCCCCAGCATTTT

J gene: TRBJ1-6
D gene: TRBD1
clone size: few
V gene: TRBV6-5
CDR3 protein: CASSYYGQAASPLHF
CDR3 DNA: TGTGCCAGCAGTTACTATGGACAGGCGGCTTCACCCCTCCACTTT

J gene: TRBJ1-2
D gene: NA
clone size: NA
V gene: TRBV7-2
CDR3 protein: CASSLVQGIDGYTF
CDR3 DNA: TGTGCCAGCAGCTTAGTCCAGGGGATAGATGGCTACACCTTC

J gene: TRBJ2-7
D gene: NA
clone size: NA
V gene: TRBV20-1
CDR3 protein: CSARADRAYEQYF
CDR3 DNA: TGCAGTGCTAGGGCGGACAGAGCCTACGAGCAGTACTTC

J gene: TRBJ1-5
D gene: TRBD1
clone size: NA
V gene: TRBV28
CDR3 protein: CASSSAGTGSQPQHF
CDR3 DNA: TGTGCCAGCAGCTCGGCCGGGACAGGATCCCAGCCCCAGCATTTT

J gene: TRBJ1-1
D gene: NA
clone size: NA
V gene: TRBV30
CDR3 protein: CAWVDRTEAFF
CDR3 DNA: TGTGCCTGGGTCGACAGGACTGAAGCTTTCTTT

J gene: TRBJ2-6
D gene: TRBD2
clone size: NA
V gene: TRBV6-2/TRBV6-3
CDR3 protein: CASSSAGTIPTSGANVLTF
CDR3 DNA: TGTGCCAGCAGTTCCGCAGGGACTATACCTACCTCTGGGGCCAACGTCCTGACTTTC

J gene: TRBJ2-5
D gene: NA
clone size: few
V gene: TRBV7-8
CDR3 protein: CASSLAYTFQETQYF
CDR3 DNA: TGTGCCAGCAGCTTAGCGTATACCTTCCAAGAGACCCAGTACTTC

J gene: TRBJ2-1
D gene: NA
clone size: NA
V gene: TRBV5-8
CDR3 protein: CASSFSRSSYNEQFF
CDR3 DNA: TGTGCCAGCAGCTTCAGCCGGAGCTCCTACAATGAGCAGTTCTTC

J gene: TRBJ1-2
D gene: TRBD1
clone size: NA
V gene: TRBV6-2/TRBV6-3
CDR3 protein: CASKGGGYYGYTF
CDR3 DNA: TGTGCCAGCAAAGGAGGGGGCTACTATGGCTACACCTTC

J gene: TRBJ2-1
D gene: NA
clone size: few
V gene: TRBV24-1
CDR3 protein: CATSDPIADAYNEQFF
CDR3 DNA: TGTGCCACCAGTGACCCTATAGCGGATGCCTACAATGAGCAGTTCTTC

J gene: TRBJ1-5
D gene: NA
clone size: NA
V gene: TRBV6-5
CDR3 protein: CASSYAGGSNQPQHF
CDR3 DNA: TGTGCCAGCAGTTACGCGGGGGGGAGCAATCAGCCCCAGCATTTT

J gene: TRBJ2-5
D gene: NA
clone size: NA
V gene: TRBV6-1
CDR3 protein: CASKGPGIIGETQYF
CDR3 DNA: TGTGCCAGCAAGGGACCCGGGATCATCGGTGAGACCCAGTACTTC

J gene: TRBJ2-7
D gene: TRBD2
clone size: few
V gene: TRBV7-2
CDR3 protein: CASSRLAGAYEQYF
CDR3 DNA: TGTGCCAGCAGCCGACTAGCGGGAGCCTACGAGCAGTACTTC

J gene: TRBJ1-1
D gene: NA
clone size: NA
V gene: TRBV20-1
CDR3 protein: CSARDVATRGTEAFF
CDR3 DNA: TGCAGTGCTAGAGATGTTGCCACCCGGGGAACTGAAGCTTTCTTT

J gene: TRBJ1-5
D gene: NA
clone size: few
V gene: TRBV20-1
CDR3 protein: CSARIQGNQPQHF
CDR3 DNA: TGCAGTGCTAGAATCCAGGGCAATCAGCCCCAGCATTTT

J gene: TRBJ1-5
D gene: NA
clone size: NA
V gene: TRBV2
CDR3 protein: CASSSGGQPQHF
CDR3 DNA: TGTGCCAGCAGCTCGGGCGGTCAGCCCCAGCATTTT

J gene: TRBJ1-1
D gene: NA
clone size: NA
V gene: TRBV5-5
CDR3 protein: CASSLTHGGSEAFF
CDR3 DNA: TGTGCCAGCAGCTTGACCCACGGGGGCTCGGAAGCTTTCTTT

J gene: TRBJ1-5
D gene: TRBD1
clone size: NA
V gene: TRBV7-8
CDR3 protein: CASTDRGNQPQHF
CDR3 DNA: TGTGCCAGTACGGACAGGGGCAATCAGCCCCAGCATTTT

J gene: TRBJ2-3
D gene: NA
clone size: few
V gene: TRBV20-1
CDR3 protein: CSLRRLRNTDTQYF
CDR3 DNA: TGCAGTTTAAGGAGGCTAAGAAACACAGATACGCAGTATTTT

J gene: TRBJ1-5
D gene: TRBD1
clone size: few
V gene: TRBV20-1
CDR3 protein: CSAREDRGEGQPQHF
CDR3 DNA: TGCAGTGCTAGAGAGGACAGGGGAGAGGGTCAGCCCCAGCATTTT

J gene: TRBJ1-5
D gene: TRBD1
clone size: few
V gene: TRBV27
CDR3 protein: CASSPRTGKHQPQHF
CDR3 DNA: TGTGCCAGCAGTCCGAGGACAGGGAAGCATCAGCCCCAGCATTTT

J gene: TRBJ1-2
D gene: NA
clone size: once
V gene: TRBV28
CDR3 protein: CASSWANRALTGYTF
CDR3 DNA: TGTGCCAGCAGTTGGGCCAACCGGGCCCTTACTGGCTACACCTTC

J gene: TRBJ1-6
D gene: NA
clone size: NA
V gene: TRBV27
CDR3 protein: CASSPPGAGALHF
CDR3 DNA: TGTGCCAGCAGTCCACCCGGGGCAGGCGCCCTCCACTTT

J gene: TRBJ2-7
D gene: NA
clone size: NA
V gene: TRBV15
CDR3 protein: CATSRDPGAEQYF
CDR3 DNA: TGTGCCACCAGCAGAGATCCGGGGGCCGAGCAGTACTTC

J gene: TRBJ2-5
D gene: TRBD2
clone size: NA
V gene: TRBV19
CDR3 protein: CASSKALAGGQETQYF
CDR3 DNA: TGTGCCAGTAGTAAGGCACTAGCGGGGGGACAAGAGACCCAGTACTTC